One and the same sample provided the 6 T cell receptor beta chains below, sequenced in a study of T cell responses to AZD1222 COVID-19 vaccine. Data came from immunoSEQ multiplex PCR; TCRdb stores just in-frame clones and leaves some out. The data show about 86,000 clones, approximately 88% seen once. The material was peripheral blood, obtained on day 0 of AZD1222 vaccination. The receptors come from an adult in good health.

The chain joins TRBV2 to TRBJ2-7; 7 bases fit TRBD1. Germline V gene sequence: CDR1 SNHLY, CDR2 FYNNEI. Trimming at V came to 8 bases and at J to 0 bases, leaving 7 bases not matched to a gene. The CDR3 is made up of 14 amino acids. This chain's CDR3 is CASAGTVHSYEQYF. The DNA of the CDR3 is TGTGCCAGCGCAGGGACAGTTCACTCCTACGAGCAGTACTTC.

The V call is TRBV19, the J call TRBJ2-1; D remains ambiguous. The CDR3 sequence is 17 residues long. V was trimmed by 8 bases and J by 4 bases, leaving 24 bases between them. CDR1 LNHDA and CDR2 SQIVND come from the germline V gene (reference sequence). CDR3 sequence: CASRDRSDPTRYNEQFF. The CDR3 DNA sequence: TGTGCCAGTCGAGATCGCTCCGACCCAACGAGATACAATGAGCAGTTCTTC.

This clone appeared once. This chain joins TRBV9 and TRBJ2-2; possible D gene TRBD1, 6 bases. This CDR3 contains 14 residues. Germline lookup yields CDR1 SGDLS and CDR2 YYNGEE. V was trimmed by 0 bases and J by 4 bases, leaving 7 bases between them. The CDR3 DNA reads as TGTGCCAGCAGCGTAGAAGGGGGCACCGGGGAGCTGTTTTTT. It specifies CASSVEGGTGELFF.

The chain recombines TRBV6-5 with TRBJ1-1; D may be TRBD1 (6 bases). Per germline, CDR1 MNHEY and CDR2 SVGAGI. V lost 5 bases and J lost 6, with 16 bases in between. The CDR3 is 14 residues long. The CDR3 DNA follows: TGTGCCAGCAGTCAGATAACAGGGTTGGCTGAAGCTTTCTTT. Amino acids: CASSQITGLAEAFF.

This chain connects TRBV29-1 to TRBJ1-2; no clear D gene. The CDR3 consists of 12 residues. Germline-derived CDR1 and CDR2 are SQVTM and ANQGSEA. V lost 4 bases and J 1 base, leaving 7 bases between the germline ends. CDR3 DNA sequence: TGCAGCGTTGTGTGGGATAACTATGGCTACACCTTC. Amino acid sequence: CSVVWDNYGYTF.

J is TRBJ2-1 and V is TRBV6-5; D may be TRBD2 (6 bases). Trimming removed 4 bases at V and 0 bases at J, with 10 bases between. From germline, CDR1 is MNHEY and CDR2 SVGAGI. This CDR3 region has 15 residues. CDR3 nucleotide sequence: TGTGCCAGCAGTTCGCGGGGATTCTCCTACAATGAGCAGTTCTTC. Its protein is CASSSRGFSYNEQFF.